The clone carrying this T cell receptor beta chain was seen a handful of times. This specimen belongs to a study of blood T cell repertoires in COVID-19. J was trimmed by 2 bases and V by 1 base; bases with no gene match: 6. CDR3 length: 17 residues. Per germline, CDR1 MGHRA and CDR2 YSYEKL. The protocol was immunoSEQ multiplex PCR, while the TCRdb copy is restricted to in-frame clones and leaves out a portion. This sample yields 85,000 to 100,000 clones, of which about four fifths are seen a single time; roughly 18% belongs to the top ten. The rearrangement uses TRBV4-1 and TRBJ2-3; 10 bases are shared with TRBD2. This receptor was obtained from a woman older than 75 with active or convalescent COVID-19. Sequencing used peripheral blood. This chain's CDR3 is CASSQGPAGGYTDTQYF. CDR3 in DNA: TGCGCCAGCAGCCAAGGTCCAGCGGGAGGGTACACAGATACGCAGTATTTT.